This passage covers 27 T cell receptor beta chains from one sample sequenced in a study of control samples from healthy donors and cancer patients. Sequencing used immunoSEQ multiplex PCR; TCRdb keeps in-frame clones, though not all of them. The sample records 70,000 or so clones, roughly 89% being singletons. Material for sequencing was PBMCs. The receptors come from a man between 60 and 75 years old with lung cancer.

The V gene is TRBV10-2, the J gene TRBJ1-5; 7 nucleotides align to TRBD1. The CDR3 spans 14 residues. Germline V CDR1 and CDR2: WSHSY, SAAADI. The V segment lost 6 bases and the J segment 6 bases; nucleotides outside the gene matches: 8. The CDR3 loop is CASRAGGFSQPQHF. The CDR3 DNA sequence: TGCGCCAGCAGGGCAGGGGGTTTTAGTCAGCCCCAGCATTTT.

The rearrangement uses TRBV7-9 and TRBJ2-3, with 12 nucleotides matching TRBD1. This CDR3 has 13 residues. CDR1 and CDR2 (germline): SEHNR, FQNEAQ (reference sequence). Unmatched junction bases numbered 6, after V lost 11 bases and J lost 6 bases. The CDR3 reads CAGGQGATDTQYF. In DNA form, the CDR3 reads TGTGCCGGGGGACAGGGGGCGACGGATACGCAGTATTTT.

The V call is TRBV5-6, the J call TRBJ2-1, with D hard to call. The CDR3 covers 12 residues. The germline V gene has CDR1 SGHDT and CDR2 YYEEEE. Trimming cost V 1 base and J 7 bases, with 6 bases left between them. In nucleotides, the CDR3 is TGTGCCAGCAGCTTGTCGCGGAATGAGCAGTTCTTC. Translated: CASSLSRNEQFF.

The rearrangement joins TRBV2 to TRBJ2-5; 9 positions match TRBD1. V shed 8 bases, J shed 5 bases, and the junction held 12 bases outside the gene matches. The CDR3 covers 15 residues. The germline gives CDR1 SNHLY, CDR2 FYNNEI. This CDR3 reads CASEWDREGVETQYF. CDR3 in DNA: TGTGCCAGCGAATGGGACAGGGAAGGTGTGGAGACCCAGTACTTC.

The chain combines TRBV27 with TRBJ1-2; unclear D gene. The CDR3 runs to 13 residues. Germline values: CDR1 MNHEY, CDR2 SMNVEV (reference sequence). Deletions cut 2 bases from V and 0 bases from J, with 4 bases between. CDR3 nucleotide sequence: TGTGCCAGCAGTTTAACAGCTAACTATGGCTACACCTTC. It encodes CASSLTANYGYTF.

This clone was counted a few times. V usage is TRBV6-2 or TRBV6-3 and J usage is TRBJ1-5; D possibly corresponds to TRBD1 (5 bases). CDR1 is MNHEY and CDR2 is SVGEGT in the germline V gene. The CDR3 covers 16 residues. V was cut by 0 bases and J by 0 bases, with 9 bases left in between. CDR3 residues: CASSYSGALSNQPQHF. For the CDR3, the DNA is TGTGCCAGCAGTTACTCAGGGGCGCTTAGCAATCAGCCCCAGCATTTT.

The chain carries TRBV29-1 and TRBJ1-1; TRBD1 matches at 10 bases. J lost 4 bases, V lost 4 bases, and 3 bases had no gene match. Germline loops: CDR1 SQVTM, CDR2 ANQGSEA. There are 13 residues in the CDR3. CDR3 sequence reads: CSVGTGGSTEAFF. The DNA for the CDR3 is TGCAGCGTTGGGACAGGGGGGAGCACTGAAGCTTTCTTT.

The gene calls are TRBV11-1 and TRBJ1-2, with D perhaps matching TRBD1 (6 bases). The length of the CDR3 is 14 residues. Trimming removed 5 bases from V and 0 bases from J, with 10 bases in between. Germline assignment: CDR1 SGHAT and CDR2 FQDESV (reference sequence). In DNA form, the CDR3 reads TGTGCCAGCAGCACCACAGGGACTAACTATGGCTACACCTTC. Protein sequence: CASSTTGTNYGYTF.

V is TRBV7-2 and J is TRBJ2-7; no definite D call. V was cut by 4 bases and J by 3 bases, with 4 bases left in between. Germline CDR1 reads SGHTA; CDR2 reads FQGNSA. The CDR3 is 11 amino acids. The CDR3, as DNA: TGTGCCAGCAGCTCCCTCTACGAGCAGTACTTC. Translation: CASSSLYEQYF.

The V call is TRBV4-1, the J call TRBJ2-2, with 9 bases identical to TRBD2. The CDR3 extends over 17 amino acids. Trimming removed 1 base from V and 7 bases from J; junction bases left unmatched: 10. Germline loops: CDR1 MGHRA, CDR2 YSYEKL. This chain's CDR3 is CASSQAPSGLARGELFF. For the CDR3, the DNA is TGCGCCAGCAGCCAAGCTCCCTCGGGACTAGCCCGCGGGGAGCTGTTTTTT.

The V and J genes are TRBV3-1 (or the pseudogene TRBV3-2) and TRBJ2-1; 13 nucleotides agree with TRBD2. CDR3 size: 14 residues. The V gene end was trimmed by 5 bases and the J gene end by 13 bases; junction bases not matched to a gene: 8. Germline assignment: CDR1 LGHDT and CDR2 YNNKEL (reference sequence). In nucleotides, the CDR3 is TGTGCCAGCAGCTTACTAGCGGGGGGGTCTACACAGTTCTTC. Translation: CASSLLAGGSTQFF.

This chain links TRBV25-1 with TRBJ1-5; possibly TRBD1 for D (5 bases). V was cut by 4 bases and J by 6 bases, with 10 bases left in between. The germline V gene has CDR1 MGHDK and CDR2 SYGVNS. The CDR3 totals 13 residues. This chain's CDR3 is CASSGGGIQPQHF. CDR3 DNA sequence: TGTGCCAGCAGTGGGGGGGGTATTCAGCCCCAGCATTTT.

The chain combines TRBV2 with TRBJ2-2; D is ambiguous. Germline CDR1 SNHLY, CDR2 FYNNEI. Trimming shortened V by 3 bases and J by 1 base, and 9 bases separated the two germline ends. CDR3 size: 15 residues. The CDR3 loop is CASSDLNLNTGELFF. CDR3 DNA: TGTGCCAGCAGTGACTTAAATTTGAACACCGGGGAGCTGTTTTTT.

As to this clone: At one end the junction does not follow the germline gene, possibly because of a read error. The CDR3 DNA is TGTGCCAGCAGCTTAGCACAGGGAAGCGTAAACTTC. This sequence encodes CASSLAQGSVNF. The rearrangement uses TRBV11-3 and TRBJ2-5; D is perhaps TRBD1 (6 bases). CDR1 and CDR2 from the germline V gene are SGHNT and YENEEA. The CDR3 contains 12 residues.

The chain has TRBV29-1 and TRBJ1-1, with a weak D call TRBD1 (5 bases). The CDR3 is 12 amino acids. Germline lookup yields CDR1 SQVTM and CDR2 ANQGSEA. V was trimmed by 7 bases and J by 5 bases, leaving 14 bases between them. CDR3 sequence: CSGGGSSTEAFF. The CDR3 DNA is TGCAGCGGCGGGGGGAGTAGTACTGAAGCTTTCTTT.

The V and J genes are TRBV6-4 and TRBJ1-2; 8 bases are shared with TRBD1. Trimming cost V 2 bases and J 4 bases; bases outside gene matches: 0. The CDR3 is made up of 13 amino acids. CDR1 is MRHNA and CDR2 is SNTAGT in the germline V gene. Here the CDR3 DNA reads TGTGCCAGCAGTGACGGGACAGGCTATGGCTACACCTTC. This codes for CASSDGTGYGYTF.

This sequence joins TRBV7-8 and TRBJ1-5; D unclear. The CDR3 contains 15 residues. Germline V gives CDR1 SGHVS, CDR2 FQNEAQ. The V gene lost 0 bases and the J gene lost 4 bases, with 10 bases spanning the gap. CDR3 in DNA: TGTGCCAGCAGCTTAGCGGAAACCGTAAATCAGCCCCAGCATTTT. Amino acid sequence: CASSLAETVNQPQHF.

The V gene is TRBV29-1, the J gene TRBJ1-3; D might be TRBD1 (5 bases). Germline CDR1 reads SQVTM; CDR2 reads ANQGSEA. The CDR3 is 14 amino acids. Trimming cost V 6 bases and J 0 bases, with 12 bases left between them. The chain's CDR3 is CSVRDPGSGNTIYF. For the CDR3, the DNA is TGCAGCGTGAGGGACCCGGGCTCTGGAAACACCATATATTTT.

The V gene is TRBV27, the J gene TRBJ2-1; 11 positions agree with TRBD2. The CDR3 has 17 amino acids. V trimming: 5 bases; J trimming: 6 bases; junction bases outside the gene matches: 12. Germline CDR1 and CDR2: MNHEY and SMNVEV (reference sequence). CDR3 loop: CASSPSELAGGLNEQFF. The DNA of the CDR3 is TGTGCCAGCAGTCCATCCGAGTTAGCGGGGGGGCTCAATGAGCAGTTCTTC.

The chain carries TRBV5-1 and TRBJ1-6; 9 bases line up with TRBD1. This CDR3 has 14 residues. The germline V gene encodes CDR1 SGHRS and CDR2 YFSETQ. J lost 11 bases, V lost 2 bases, and 5 bases had no gene match. The CDR3 loop is CASSLGQGNPPLHF. CDR3 nucleotides: TGCGCCAGCAGCTTAGGACAGGGGAATCCACCCCTCCACTTT.

The chain joins TRBV18 to TRBJ2-7; TRBD1 or TRBD2 may be the D gene (7 bases each). The CDR3 spans 15 residues. Germline V gene data show CDR1 as KGHSH and CDR2 as LQKENI. The V end lost 3 bases, the J end lost 4 bases, and 16 bases lay between the germline ends. The CDR3 loop is CASSPSGRGGYEQYF. The CDR3 coding sequence is TGTGCCAGCTCACCCTCGGGCAGGGGGGGGTACGAGCAGTACTTC.

The V call is TRBV5-5, the J call TRBJ1-2, with 9 bases identical to TRBD1. This CDR3 contains 14 residues. With 4 bases clipped from V and 0 bases from J, the junction kept 1 base outside the gene matches. Germline-derived CDR1 and CDR2 are SGHKS and YYEKEE (reference sequence). The CDR3 coding sequence is TGTGCCAGCAGCAGGACAGGGGCTAACTATGGCTACACCTTC. As protein: CASSRTGANYGYTF.

This clone came up once. This chain joins TRBV7-2 and TRBJ1-2; D unclear. V was trimmed by 6 bases and J by 8 bases, leaving 19 bases between them. There are 14 residues in the CDR3. Germline V gene data show CDR1 as SGHTA and CDR2 as FQGNSA. This chain's CDR3 is CASSPQTGSGGYTF. In nucleotides, the CDR3 is TGTGCCAGCAGTCCGCAAACCGGCTCGGGGGGCTACACCTTC.

The rearrangement uses TRBV7-2 and TRBJ2-3; D unclear. The V end lost 1 base, the J end lost 5 bases, and 13 bases lay between the germline ends. This CDR3 has 15 amino acids. Germline values: CDR1 SGHTA, CDR2 FQGNSA. CDR3 loop: CASSLVQERLDTQYF. CDR3 DNA sequence: TGTGCCAGCAGCTTAGTTCAGGAGCGCTTAGATACGCAGTATTTT.

The chain links TRBV5-5 to TRBJ2-5; D uncertain. CDR1 and CDR2 (germline): SGHKS, YYEKEE (reference sequence). V was cut by 1 base and J by 2 bases, with 9 bases left in between. The CDR3 covers 14 residues. CDR3 nucleotide sequence: TGTGCCAGCAGCTTGTTGGACGGGCAAGAGACCCAGTACTTC. It codes for CASSLLDGQETQYF.

As concerns this clone: Other DNA sequences within the sample encode an identical CDR3. V gene TRBV7-9 combines with J gene TRBJ1-2, with 9 bases matching TRBD1. The germline V gene encodes CDR1 SEHNR and CDR2 FQNEAQ (reference sequence). V lost 7 bases and J lost 7; bases outside the gene matches: 10. The CDR3 is made up of 14 amino acids. As DNA, the CDR3 is TGTGCCAGCACCGTACAGGGGGCAGGGGGTGGCTACACCTTC. It specifies CASTVQGAGGGYTF.

The chain combines TRBV4-1 with TRBJ2-2, with 10 nucleotides matching TRBD1. Germline V gene sequence: CDR1 MGHRA, CDR2 YSYEKL. The trim removed 1 base at V and 3 bases at J, leaving 2 bases unmatched. The CDR3 loop spans 16 amino acids. As DNA, the CDR3 is TGCGCCAGCAGCCAAGGACAGGGGGCTTACACCGGGGAGCTGTTTTTT. Translation: CASSQGQGAYTGELFF.